What follows is one TCR beta chain and its context. What it binds is unknown. A much larger clone is a single base away; this may be a read error. TCR alpha and TCR beta cDNA libraries carrying sample barcodes and UMIs came from 5'RACE with constant-segment primers. TCRdb reprocessed the 5' RACE reads via MiXCR and lists one record per CDR3 protein. The table includes about 180,000 distinct CDR3 sequences, roughly 18% detected once. From germline, CDR1 is SNHLY and CDR2 FYNNEI. With 6 bases removed from V and 4 bases from J, the gap between germline ends came to 8 bases. The CDR3 consists of 12 residues. This entry belongs to a study of T-cell memory formation after mild COVID-19. General observations from the study: Shrinking CD4+ clones resided mostly in CM and EM, and CD8+ ones in EMRA.

This receptor was taken from a man between 18 and 29 years old who had mild COVID-19 (a few samples of this study predate the infection). Cell type and time point are not known. The V gene is TRBV2, the J gene TRBJ2-3; D not certain. Sequences were obtained from PBMCs or a T cell subset sorted from them (not recorded which). CDR3 protein: CASSPTPDTQYF. For the CDR3, the DNA is TGTGCCAGCAGCCCCACCCCAGATACGCAGTATTTT.